This entry lists 5 T cell receptor beta chains sequenced from one sample in a study of CD8+ T cells in alopecia areata. This sample's treatment: oral pan-JAK inhibitor, 5-10 mg twice daily. Sequencing used cDNA as its template, made by extracting RNA and reverse transcribing it. Measured with immunoSEQ multiplex PCR; TCRdb has only the in-frame clones, and not every one. The data show about 94,000 clones, around 71% seen once. Source: CD8+ T cells sorted from blood, taken between weeks 43 and 45, from a patient treated with tofacitinib. The receptors here all came from a human donor with alopecia areata.

The V gene is TRBV7-9, the J gene TRBJ1-1; 8 bases map to TRBD1. The V segment lost 4 bases and the J segment 1 base; nucleotides outside the gene matches: 8. Per germline, CDR1 SEHNR and CDR2 FQNEAQ (reference sequence). The CDR3 has 16 amino acids. The CDR3 sequence: CASSSTGTGQNTEAFF. CDR3 in DNA: TGTGCCAGCAGCTCCACCGGGACAGGACAGAACACTGAAGCTTTCTTT.

The rearrangement uses TRBV27 and TRBJ2-1, with D maybe TRBD1 (6 bases). Germline values: CDR1 MNHEY, CDR2 SMNVEV (reference sequence). Trimming shortened V by 3 bases and J by 5 bases, and 11 bases separated the two germline ends. CDR3 length: 14 amino acids. The CDR3 nucleotides are TGTGCCAGCAGTTTTGGGGACAACGACAATGAGCAGTTCTTC. It is translated as CASSFGDNDNEQFF.

The chain uses TRBV30 and TRBJ1-6; TRBD1 matches 7 bases. This CDR3 has 14 amino acids. With V trimmed by 2 bases and J by 6 bases, 4 bases remained unmatched. Germline loops: CDR1 GTSNPN, CDR2 SVGIG (reference sequence). CDR3 nucleotides: TGTGCCTGGAGTTGGGACAGACCTAATTCACCCCTCCACTTT. Amino acid sequence: CAWSWDRPNSPLHF.

The J gene is TRBJ1-1, the V gene TRBV19; D gene unclear. Looked up from germline, CDR1 is LNHDA and CDR2 is SQIVND (reference sequence). This CDR3 region has 12 residues. V gave up 3 bases and J gave up 5 bases, with 7 bases separating them. CDR3 in amino acids: CASSMGRTEAFF. The CDR3 region has the DNA TGTGCCAGTAGTATGGGGAGGACTGAAGCTTTCTTT.

V gene TRBV5-1 combines with J gene TRBJ1-5; TRBD1 matches 7 bases. This CDR3 is 19 amino acids long. CDR1 is SGHRS and CDR2 is YFSETQ in the germline V gene. The junction had 14 bases not matched to a gene; V was cut back by 0 bases and J by 2 bases. CDR3 sequence (DNA): TGCGCCAGCAGCTTGGGGGGACAGCCACTCGTCGCGGGCAATCAGCCCCAGCATTTT. Translation: CASSLGGQPLVAGNQPQHF.